Each of the 12 T cell receptor beta chains below was sequenced from the same sample in a study of shared clonotypes between healthy human individuals. Sequenced by immunoSEQ multiplex PCR; TCRdb stores in-frame clones only, minus some. The table shows about 1 million clones, with around 74% occurring only once. The source material was memory CD4+ T cells sorted from blood. Subset: CD45RA-negative fraction. The receptors were sampled from a man aged 18 to 35 in good health.

As to this clone: Other DNA sequences within the sample encode an identical CDR3. This rearrangement joins TRBV7-2 to TRBJ2-1; D remains unclear. This CDR3 comprises 13 residues. Germline V lookup: CDR1 SGHTA, CDR2 FQGNSA. Between the trimmed V and J ends, which lost 2 bases and 4 bases, there was a span of 6 bases. The CDR3 here is CASSLSRYNEQFF. The CDR3 region has the DNA TGTGCCAGCAGCTTAAGCAGATACAATGAGCAGTTCTTC.

Regarding this clone: Relative to the germline gene, one junction end is altered; a read error may explain this. The V call is TRBV7-7, the J call TRBJ2-2; the D gene is possibly TRBD1 (9 bases). This CDR3 spans 15 amino acids. Germline V gene lookup returns CDR1 SSHAT and CDR2 FNYEAQ (reference sequence). The CDR3 region is CASSLAGQGTGELFF. CDR3 nucleotides: TGTGCTAGCAGCTTAGCGGGACAGGGCACCGGGGAGCTGTTTTTT.

Turning to this clone: Other DNA sequences in this sample translate to the same CDR3. As DNA, the CDR3 is TGTGCCAGTAGTATTCTAGCGGGAGGTACAGATACGCAGTATTTT. This gives the protein CASSILAGGTDTQYF. The J gene is TRBJ2-3, the V gene TRBV19; 11 bases are a match to TRBD2. The V segment lost 3 bases and the J segment 3 bases; nucleotides outside the gene matches: 2. The CDR3 is 15 residues long. Germline V gene sequence: CDR1 LNHDA, CDR2 SQIVND (reference sequence).

Comment on this clone: This same CDR3 is encoded by further DNA sequences in the sample. J is TRBJ2-7 and V is TRBV19; TRBD1 or TRBD2 may be the D gene (5 bases each). V lost 6 bases, J lost 3 bases, and 9 bases lay in between. Germline V gives CDR1 LNHDA, CDR2 SQIVND (reference sequence). This CDR3 is built from 12 residues. The CDR3 DNA follows: TGTGCCAGTAGCCCGGGACGCTACGAGCAGTACTTC. Its translation is CASSPGRYEQYF.

The V and J genes are TRBV11-2 and TRBJ2-7; D remains ambiguous. V was clipped by 1 base and J by 3 bases, with 10 bases between them. Germline V CDR1 and CDR2: SGHAT, FQNNGV. The CDR3 has 14 amino acids. CDR3 amino acids: CASSLGGFGYEQYF. DNA of the CDR3: TGTGCCAGCAGCTTAGGCGGATTTGGCTACGAGCAGTACTTC.

The CDR3 loop reads CAVGGEETQYF. The CDR3 nucleotides read TGCGCAGTCGGCGGGGAAGAGACCCAGTACTTC. The gene calls are TRBV29-1 and TRBJ2-5; D is perhaps TRBD2 (6 bases). Germline V gene data show CDR1 as SQVTM and CDR2 as ANQGSEA. The CDR3 runs 11 residues. Using reference TRBV29-1 and TRBJ2-5 for the parts outside the CDR3, the full variable domain is SAVISQKPSRDICQRGTSLTIQCQVDSQVTMMFWYRQQPGQSLTLIATANQGSEATYESGFVIDKFPISRPNLTFSTLTVSNMSPEDSSIYLCAVGGEETQYFGPGTRLLVL.

This clone came up a few times. The rearrangement links TRBV5-1 to TRBJ2-2; D gene ambiguous. This CDR3 region has 13 residues. The V end was cut by 4 bases, the J end by 0 bases, with 4 bases between. CDR1 and CDR2 from the germline V gene are SGHRS and YFSETQ. The CDR3 sequence is CASSMANTGELFF. CDR3 DNA sequence: TGCGCCAGCAGCATGGCGAACACCGGGGAGCTGTTTTTT.

This clone was seen a handful of times. This chain uses TRBV6-5 with TRBJ1-1; unclear D gene. V lost 6 bases, J lost 0 bases, and 11 bases lay in between. This CDR3 comprises 14 residues. Germline CDR1 reads MNHEY; CDR2 reads SVGAGI. This CDR3 is CASSPTLLNTEAFF. DNA for the CDR3: TGTGCCAGCAGCCCTACTTTATTGAACACTGAAGCTTTCTTT.

This clone was found once. Only one base separates this from a far larger clonotype, so it likely reflects a read error. Different DNA sequences within this sample yield the same CDR3. The chain couples TRBV7-2 to TRBJ2-2, with D unclear. CDR3 length: 12 residues. CDR1 and CDR2 (germline): SGHTA, FQGNSA. Trimming shortened V by 3 bases and J by 5 bases, and 4 bases separated the two germline ends. Written as DNA, the CDR3 is TGTGCCAGCAGCTTTGGGACCGGGGAGCTGTTTTTT. Its translation is CASSFGTGELFF.

At least ten counts were recorded for this clone. The gene calls are TRBV4-2 and TRBJ2-3, with a tentative D call TRBD2 (6 bases). Germline V gene data show CDR1 as LGHNA and CDR2 as YNFKEQ. Trimming cost V 3 bases and J 4 bases, with 20 bases left between them. This CDR3 spans 17 amino acids. CDR3 in amino acids: CASSHRPGERGSDTQYF. CDR3 in DNA: TGTGCCAGCAGCCACCGCCCGGGGGAAAGGGGTTCAGATACGCAGTATTTT.

The CDR3 spells CASSGVGNQPQHF. The CDR3 bases are TGTGCCAGTTCAGGGGTTGGCAATCAGCCCCAGCATTTT. The chain carries TRBV5-6 and TRBJ1-5; TRBD1 is a possible D gene (6 bases). From germline, CDR1 is SGHDT and CDR2 YYEEEE. This CDR3 has 13 residues. Trimming took 8 bases from V and 2 from J, leaving 11 bases between them.

The chain is built from TRBV6-1 and TRBJ2-5, with TRBD1 matching 10 bases. The CDR3 contains 15 residues. Germline V gives CDR1 MNHNS, CDR2 SASEGT. Unmatched junction bases numbered 6, after V lost 3 bases and J lost 5 bases. The chain's CDR3 is CASSEGQGLRETQYF. The CDR3, as DNA: TGTGCCAGCAGTGAGGGACAGGGGTTACGGGAGACCCAGTACTTC.